The entry below gives a single T cell receptor beta chain sequence along with its context. Its target is unknown. This record belongs to a study of graft-versus-host responses after intestinal transplantation. Data came from immunoSEQ multiplex PCR; TCRdb stores just in-frame clones and leaves some out. Among about 50,000 clones listed, 80% to 95% were seen once. The V end was cut by 0 bases, the J end by 4 bases, with 10 bases between. The CDR3 runs to 14 residues. Germline V gives CDR1 SGHTA, CDR2 FQGNSA. The gene calls are TRBV7-2 and TRBJ2-7; D gene uncertain. Sequenced material: unstimulated CD4+ T cells sorted from spleen or lymph node cells, taken before transplant. The receptor was isolated from a human donor who was the organ donor for an intestinal transplant. For the CDR3, the DNA is TGTGCCAGCAGCTTAGCAGGATCTCCTTACGAGCAGTACTTC. The encoded protein is CASSLAGSPYEQYF.